The source of this TCR beta chain is a study of T-cell memory formation after mild COVID-19. Study details: TCR clusters were mostly confined to one donor each. Whole-study findings and limits: Nothing showed for sure that second-wave clones peaking on day 37 were SARS-CoV-2 specific. Pre-infection memory already had some responding clones, implying cross-reactive memory joined.

After 5'RACE with constant-segment primers, TCR alpha and TCR beta cDNA libraries carrying sample barcodes and UMIs were obtained. TCRdb re-called the 5' RACE reads through MiXCR, storing one row per CDR3 protein. The sample lists around 35,000 distinct CDR3 sequences, around 8% occurring once. This clonotype was observed many times. Its antigen is as yet unknown. The receptor was derived from a man aged 18 to 35 who had mild COVID-19 (a few samples of this study predate the infection). Cell type and time point are not known. The sample comprised PBMCs or a T cell subset sorted from them (not recorded which).

CDR3 amino acids: CSARGLGYYEQYF. CDR3 DNA: TGCAGTGCTAGAGGTTTAGGGTACTACGAGCAGTACTTC. This sequence joins TRBV20-1 and TRBJ2-7; D uncertain. CDR1 is DFQATT and CDR2 is SNEGSKA in the germline V gene (reference sequence). The CDR3 has 13 residues. The ends were cut back, 1 base at V and 3 bases at J, with 10 bases in the middle.